A single T cell receptor (beta chain) is shown here with its context. TCRdb called the RT-PCR reads again in MiXCR, with one record for every CDR3 protein. The table shows fewer than 800,000 distinct CDR3 sequences, with approximately 15% occurring only once. Looked up from germline, CDR1 is DFQATT and CDR2 is SNEGSKA (reference sequence). CDR3 size: 13 residues. Trimming removed 6 bases from V and 10 bases from J; junction bases left unmatched: 7. The specimen was memory CD4+ T cells from blood. The source of this sequence is a female donor in good health, serving as a healthy control. The chain has TRBV20-1 and TRBJ1-6; TRBD1 matches at 9 bases. The CDR3 DNA follows: TGCAGTGCGGGACAGGGACTTCACTCACCCCTCCACTTT. Its protein product is CSAGQGLHSPLHF.